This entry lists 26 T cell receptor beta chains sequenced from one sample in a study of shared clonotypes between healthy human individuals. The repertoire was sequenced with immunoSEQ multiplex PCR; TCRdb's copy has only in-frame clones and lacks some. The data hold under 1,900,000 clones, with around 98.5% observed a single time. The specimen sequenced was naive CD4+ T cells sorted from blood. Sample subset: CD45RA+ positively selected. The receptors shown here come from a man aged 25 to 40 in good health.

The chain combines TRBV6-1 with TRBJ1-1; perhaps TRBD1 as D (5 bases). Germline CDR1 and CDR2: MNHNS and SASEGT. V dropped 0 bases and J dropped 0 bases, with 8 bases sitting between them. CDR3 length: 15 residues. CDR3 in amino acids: CASSEAPGMNTEAFF. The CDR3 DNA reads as TGTGCCAGCAGTGAAGCTCCAGGGATGAACACTGAAGCTTTCTTT.

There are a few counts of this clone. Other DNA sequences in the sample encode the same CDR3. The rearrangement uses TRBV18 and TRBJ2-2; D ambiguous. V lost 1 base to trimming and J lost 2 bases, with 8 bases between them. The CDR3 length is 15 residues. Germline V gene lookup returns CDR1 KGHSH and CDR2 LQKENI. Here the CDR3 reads CASSPLSANTGELFF. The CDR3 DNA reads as TGTGCCAGCTCACCACTCAGCGCCAACACCGGGGAGCTGTTTTTT.

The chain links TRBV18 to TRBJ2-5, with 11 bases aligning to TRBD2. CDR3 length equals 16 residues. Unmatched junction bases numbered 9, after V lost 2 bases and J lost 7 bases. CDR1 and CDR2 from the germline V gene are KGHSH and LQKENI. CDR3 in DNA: TGTGCCAGCTCACCAGAGACTAGCGGGACCGGGGGGACCCAGTACTTC. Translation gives CASSPETSGTGGTQYF. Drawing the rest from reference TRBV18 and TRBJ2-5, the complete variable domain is NAGVMQNPRHLVRRRGQEARLRCSPMKGHSHVYWYRQLPEEGLKFMVYLQKENIIDESGMPKERFSAEFPKEGPSILRIQQVVRGDSAAYFCASSPETSGTGGTQYFGPGTRLLVL.

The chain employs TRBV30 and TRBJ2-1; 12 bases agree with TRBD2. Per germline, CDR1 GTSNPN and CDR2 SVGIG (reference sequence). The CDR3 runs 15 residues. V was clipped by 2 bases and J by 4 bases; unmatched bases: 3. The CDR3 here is CAWSRTSGTYNEQFF. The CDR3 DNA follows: TGTGCCTGGAGTCGGACTAGCGGGACGTACAATGAGCAGTTCTTC. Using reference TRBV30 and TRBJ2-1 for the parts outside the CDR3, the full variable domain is SQTIHQWPATLVQPVGSPLSLECTVEGTSNPNLYWYRQAAGRGLQLLFYSVGIGQISSEVPQNLSASRPQDRQFILSSKKLLLSDSGFYLCAWSRTSGTYNEQFFGPGTRLTVL.

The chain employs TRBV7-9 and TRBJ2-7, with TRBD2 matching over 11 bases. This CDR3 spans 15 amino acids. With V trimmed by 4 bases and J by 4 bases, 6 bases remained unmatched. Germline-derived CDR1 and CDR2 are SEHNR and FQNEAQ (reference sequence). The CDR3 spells CASSSRLAGTYEQYF. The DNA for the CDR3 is TGTGCCAGCAGCTCCAGACTAGCGGGGACTTACGAGCAGTACTTC.

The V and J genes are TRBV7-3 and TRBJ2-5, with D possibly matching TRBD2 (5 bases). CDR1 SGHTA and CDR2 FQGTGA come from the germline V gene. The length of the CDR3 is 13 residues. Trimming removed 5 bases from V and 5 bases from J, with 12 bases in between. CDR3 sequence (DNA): TGTGCCAGCAGCCCGGGGAGCGTGGAGACCCAGTACTTC. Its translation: CASSPGSVETQYF.

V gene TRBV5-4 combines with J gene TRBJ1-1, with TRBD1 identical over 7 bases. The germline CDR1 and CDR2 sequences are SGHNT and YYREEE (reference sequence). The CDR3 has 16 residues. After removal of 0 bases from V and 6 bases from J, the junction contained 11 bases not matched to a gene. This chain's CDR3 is CASSLVGRLTGAEAFF. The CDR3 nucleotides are TGTGCCAGCAGCTTGGTGGGGCGCTTAACAGGGGCTGAAGCTTTCTTT.

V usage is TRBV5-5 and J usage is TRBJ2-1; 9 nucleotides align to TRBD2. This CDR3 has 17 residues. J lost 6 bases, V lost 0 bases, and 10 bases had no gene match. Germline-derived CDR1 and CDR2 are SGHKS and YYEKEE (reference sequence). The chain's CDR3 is CASSLGGSGRFLNEQFF. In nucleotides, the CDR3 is TGTGCCAGCAGCTTGGGTGGGAGCGGGAGGTTCCTCAATGAGCAGTTCTTC. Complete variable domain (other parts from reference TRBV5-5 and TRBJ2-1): DAGVTQSPTHLIKTRGQQVTLRCSPISGHKSVSWYQQVLGQGPQFIFQYYEKEERGRGNFPDRFSARQFPNYSSELNVNALLLGDSALYLCASSLGGSGRFLNEQFFGPGTRLTVL.

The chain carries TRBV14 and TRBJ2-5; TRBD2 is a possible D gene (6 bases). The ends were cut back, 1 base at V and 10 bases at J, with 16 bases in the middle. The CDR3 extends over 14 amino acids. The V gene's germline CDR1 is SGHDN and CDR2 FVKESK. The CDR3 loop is CASSQAVGGTGQYF. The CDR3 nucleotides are TGTGCCAGCAGCCAAGCAGTCGGCGGGACGGGCCAGTACTTC. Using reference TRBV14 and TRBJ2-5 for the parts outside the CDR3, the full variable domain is EAGVTQFPSHSVIEKGQTVTLRCDPISGHDNLYWYRRVMGKEIKFLLHFVKESKQDESGMPNNRFLAERTGGTYSTLKVQPAELEDSGVYFCASSQAVGGTGQYFGPGTRLLVL.

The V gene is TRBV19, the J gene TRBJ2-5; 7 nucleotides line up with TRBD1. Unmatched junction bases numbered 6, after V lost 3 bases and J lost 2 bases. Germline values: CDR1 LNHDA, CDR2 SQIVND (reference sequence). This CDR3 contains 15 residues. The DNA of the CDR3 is TGTGCCAGTAGTATGTGGGACAGCCGGCAAGAGACCCAGTACTTC. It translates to CASSMWDSRQETQYF.

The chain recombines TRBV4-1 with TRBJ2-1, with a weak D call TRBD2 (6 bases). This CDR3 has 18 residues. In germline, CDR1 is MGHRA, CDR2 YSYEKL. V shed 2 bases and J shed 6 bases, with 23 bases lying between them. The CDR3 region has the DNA TGCGCCAGCAGCCAAAGGATAAGCGGGCTTCCGAGGGGCAATGAGCAGTTCTTC. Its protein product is CASSQRISGLPRGNEQFF.

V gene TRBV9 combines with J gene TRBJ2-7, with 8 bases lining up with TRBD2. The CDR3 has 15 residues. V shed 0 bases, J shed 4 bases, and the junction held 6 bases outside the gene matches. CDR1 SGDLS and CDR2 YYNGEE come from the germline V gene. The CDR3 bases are TGTGCCAGCAGCGTAGGGACTAGCCCGGTTTACGAGCAGTACTTC. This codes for CASSVGTSPVYEQYF.

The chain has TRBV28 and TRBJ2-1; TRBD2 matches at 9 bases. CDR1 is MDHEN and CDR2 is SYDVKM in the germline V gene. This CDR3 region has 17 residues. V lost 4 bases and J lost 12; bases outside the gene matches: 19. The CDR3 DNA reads TGTGCCAGCAGTTCCCTAATAGGCGGGAGGGCCTTGGATAGGCAGTTCTTC. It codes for CASSSLIGGRALDRQFF.

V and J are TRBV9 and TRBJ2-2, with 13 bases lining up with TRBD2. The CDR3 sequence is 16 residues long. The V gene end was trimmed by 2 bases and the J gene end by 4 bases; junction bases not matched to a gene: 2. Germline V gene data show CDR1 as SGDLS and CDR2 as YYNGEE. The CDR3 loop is CASSVGLAGITGELFF. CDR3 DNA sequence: TGTGCCAGCAGCGTGGGACTAGCGGGAATCACCGGGGAGCTGTTTTTT.

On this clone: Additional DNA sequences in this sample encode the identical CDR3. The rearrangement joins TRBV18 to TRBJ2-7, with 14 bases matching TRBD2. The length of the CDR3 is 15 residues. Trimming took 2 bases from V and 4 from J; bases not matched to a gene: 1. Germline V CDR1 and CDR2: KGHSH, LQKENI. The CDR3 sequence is CASSPGTSGRYEQYF. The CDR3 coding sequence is TGTGCCAGCTCACCAGGGACTAGCGGGAGATACGAGCAGTACTTC. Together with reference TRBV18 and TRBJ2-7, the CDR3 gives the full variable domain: NAGVMQNPRHLVRRRGQEARLRCSPMKGHSHVYWYRQLPEEGLKFMVYLQKENIIDESGMPKERFSAEFPKEGPSILRIQQVVRGDSAAYFCASSPGTSGRYEQYFGPGTRLTVT.

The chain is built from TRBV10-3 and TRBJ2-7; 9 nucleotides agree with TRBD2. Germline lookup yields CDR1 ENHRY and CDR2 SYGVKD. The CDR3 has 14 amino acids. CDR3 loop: CATGGGRALYEQYF. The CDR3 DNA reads TGTGCTACTGGTGGCGGGAGGGCCCTCTACGAGCAGTACTTC.

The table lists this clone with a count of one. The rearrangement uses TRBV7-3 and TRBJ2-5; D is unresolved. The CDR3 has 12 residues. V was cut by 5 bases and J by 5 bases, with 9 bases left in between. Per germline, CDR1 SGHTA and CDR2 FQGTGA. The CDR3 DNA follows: TGTGCCAGCAGCCCGGACGGGGAGACCCAGTACTTC. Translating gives CASSPDGETQYF.

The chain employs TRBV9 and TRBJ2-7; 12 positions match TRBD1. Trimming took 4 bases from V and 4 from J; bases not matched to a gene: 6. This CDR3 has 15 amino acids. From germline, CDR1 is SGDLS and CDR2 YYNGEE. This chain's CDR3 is CASSPPGQGAYEQYF. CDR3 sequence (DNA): TGTGCCAGCAGCCCTCCGGGACAGGGGGCATACGAGCAGTACTTC.

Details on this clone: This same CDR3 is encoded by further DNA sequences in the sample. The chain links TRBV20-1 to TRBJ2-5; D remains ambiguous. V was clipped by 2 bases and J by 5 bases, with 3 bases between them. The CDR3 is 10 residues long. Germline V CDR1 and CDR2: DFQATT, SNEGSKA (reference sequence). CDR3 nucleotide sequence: TGCAGTGCTAGAATCGAGACCCAGTACTTC. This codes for CSARIETQYF.

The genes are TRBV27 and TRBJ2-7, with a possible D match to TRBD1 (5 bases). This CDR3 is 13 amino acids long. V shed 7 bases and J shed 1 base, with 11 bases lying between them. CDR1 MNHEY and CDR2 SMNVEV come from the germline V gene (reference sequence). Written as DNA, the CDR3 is TGTGCCAGCATGAGCGACAGATCCTACGAGCAGTACTTC. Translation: CASMSDRSYEQYF.

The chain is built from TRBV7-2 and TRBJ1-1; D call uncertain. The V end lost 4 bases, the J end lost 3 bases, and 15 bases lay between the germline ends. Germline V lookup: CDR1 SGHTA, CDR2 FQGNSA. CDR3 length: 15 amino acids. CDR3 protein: CASSSLGQIHTEAFF. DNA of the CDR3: TGTGCCAGCAGCTCTCTTGGGCAGATTCACACTGAAGCTTTCTTT.

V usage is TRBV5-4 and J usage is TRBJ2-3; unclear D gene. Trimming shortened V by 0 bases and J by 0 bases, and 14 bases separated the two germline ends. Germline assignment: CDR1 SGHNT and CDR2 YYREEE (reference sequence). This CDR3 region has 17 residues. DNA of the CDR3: TGTGCCAGCAGCTTGGGTGGGATAAAGCCTAGCACAGATACGCAGTATTTT. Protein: CASSLGGIKPSTDTQYF.

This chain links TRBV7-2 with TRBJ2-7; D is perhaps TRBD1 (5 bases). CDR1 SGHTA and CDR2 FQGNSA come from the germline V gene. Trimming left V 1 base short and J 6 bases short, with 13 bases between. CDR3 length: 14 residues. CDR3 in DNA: TGTGCCAGCAGCTTAGTCTTTGGGGCACCCGAGCAGTACTTC. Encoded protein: CASSLVFGAPEQYF.

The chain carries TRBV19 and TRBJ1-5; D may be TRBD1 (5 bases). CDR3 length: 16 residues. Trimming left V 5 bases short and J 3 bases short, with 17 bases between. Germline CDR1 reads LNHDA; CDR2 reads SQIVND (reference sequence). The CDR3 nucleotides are TGTGCCAGTAGTGCATCGAAGGGGCCCCTCAATCAGCCCCAGCATTTT. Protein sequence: CASSASKGPLNQPQHF.

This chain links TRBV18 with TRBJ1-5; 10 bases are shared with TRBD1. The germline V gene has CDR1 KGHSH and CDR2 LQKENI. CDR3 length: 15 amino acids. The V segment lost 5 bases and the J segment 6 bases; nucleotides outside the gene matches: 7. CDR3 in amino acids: CASSSGQGISQPQHF. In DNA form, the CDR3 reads TGTGCCAGCTCATCGGGACAGGGGATAAGTCAGCCCCAGCATTTT.

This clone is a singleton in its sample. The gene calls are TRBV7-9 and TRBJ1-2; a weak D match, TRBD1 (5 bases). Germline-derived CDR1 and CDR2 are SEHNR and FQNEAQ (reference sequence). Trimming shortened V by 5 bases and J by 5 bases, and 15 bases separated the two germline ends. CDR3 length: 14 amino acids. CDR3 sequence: CASSEPGERYGYTF. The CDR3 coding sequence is TGTGCCAGCAGCGAACCGGGGGAACGGTATGGCTACACCTTC. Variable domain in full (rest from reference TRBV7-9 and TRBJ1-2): DTGVSQNPRHKITKRGQNVTFRCDPISEHNRLYWYRQTLGQGPEFLTYFQNEAQLEKSRLLSDRFSAERPKGSFSTLEIQRTEQGDSAMYLCASSEPGERYGYTFGSGTRLTVV.